The subject of this entry is one T cell receptor beta chain. These data originate in a study of OX40 agonist ivuxolimab in advanced cancers. As for the study in general: Ivuxolimab, an antibody that agonizes OX40 (CD134), was administered to the patients. Patients undergoing dose escalation presented with hepatocellular carcinoma, melanoma, renal cell or head and neck cancer.

In germline, CDR1 is MNHEY, CDR2 SVGAGI. The ends were cut back, 0 bases at V and 3 bases at J, with 12 bases in the middle. This CDR3 is built from 16 residues. Sequencing used immunoSEQ multiplex PCR; TCRdb keeps in-frame clones, though not all of them. The data show around 79,000 clones, with about 88% seen just once and approximately 0.81% held by the top ten. Sequenced here: CD4+ or CD8+ T cells sorted from blood, sampled in a trial of the OX40 agonist ivuxolimab. The TCR sequence derives from an adult with an advanced solid tumor such as melanoma, head and neck, liver or kidney cancer. This sequence joins TRBV6-5 and TRBJ2-1, with D maybe TRBD2 (6 bases). Here the CDR3 DNA reads TGTGCCAGCAGTTACTCGGGACTCGGACTCTACAATGAGCAGTTCTTC. This translates into CASSYSGLGLYNEQFF.